Each of the 3 T cell receptor beta chains below was sequenced from the same sample in a study of graft-versus-host responses after intestinal transplantation. TCRdb's table, derived via immunoSEQ multiplex PCR, lists solely in-frame clones and lacks some. The sample contains some 23,000 clones, approximately 78% of which appear only once. For these TCRs, the target antigens are not known. The sequenced sample was unstimulated CD8+ T cells sorted from spleen or lymph node cells, obtained before transplant. Source of these receptors: a human donor who was the organ donor for an intestinal transplant.

The genes are TRBV27 and TRBJ2-7, with TRBD2 matching over 11 bases. This CDR3 spans 15 amino acids. From germline, CDR1 is MNHEY and CDR2 SMNVEV (reference sequence). J lost 3 bases, V lost 3 bases, and 4 bases had no gene match. The CDR3: CASSLSTSGNYEQYF. CDR3 in DNA: TGTGCCAGCAGTTTGTCGACTAGCGGGAACTACGAGCAGTACTTC.

This rearrangement joins TRBV7-2 to TRBJ2-7; TRBD1 might be the D (7 bases). CDR1 is SGHTA and CDR2 is FQGNSA in the germline V gene. Trimming removed 3 bases from V and 4 bases from J, with 13 bases in between. CDR3 size: 14 residues. The CDR3 coding sequence is TGTGCCAGCAGCTTCGGAGGGGGCGCATACGAGCAGTACTTC. It is translated as CASSFGGGAYEQYF.

The gene calls are TRBV10-1 and TRBJ2-7; possibly TRBD1 for D (5 bases). CDR1 and CDR2 from the germline V gene are WNHNN and SYGVQD (reference sequence). The CDR3 contains 16 residues. V was clipped by 3 bases and J by 0 bases, with 15 bases between them. The CDR3 is CASSENRRENSYEQYF. As DNA, the CDR3 is TGCGCCAGCAGTGAAAACAGGAGAGAGAACTCCTACGAGCAGTACTTC.